This T cell receptor (beta chain) was recovered during a study of response to subunit inactivated influenza vaccine. The germline V and J ends were trimmed by 3 bases and 5 bases, with 10 bases remaining between them. Germline assignment: CDR1 MNHNS and CDR2 SASEGT. This CDR3 is 13 amino acids long. TCRdb analysed the RT-PCR reads with MiXCR anew, one entry per CDR3 protein. The sample contains roughly 500,000 distinct CDR3 sequences, 25% of which appear only once. The source of this sequence is a man between 50 and 59 years old who received an inactivated influenza vaccine. The sequenced sample was CD4+ T cells sorted from PBMCs, obtained roughly 5 days after vaccination. This chain uses TRBV6-1 with TRBJ2-5; D uncertain. DNA for the CDR3: TGTGCCAGCAGTGACCAGCCGAGGGAGACCCAGTACTTC. Translating it yields CASSDQPRETQYF.